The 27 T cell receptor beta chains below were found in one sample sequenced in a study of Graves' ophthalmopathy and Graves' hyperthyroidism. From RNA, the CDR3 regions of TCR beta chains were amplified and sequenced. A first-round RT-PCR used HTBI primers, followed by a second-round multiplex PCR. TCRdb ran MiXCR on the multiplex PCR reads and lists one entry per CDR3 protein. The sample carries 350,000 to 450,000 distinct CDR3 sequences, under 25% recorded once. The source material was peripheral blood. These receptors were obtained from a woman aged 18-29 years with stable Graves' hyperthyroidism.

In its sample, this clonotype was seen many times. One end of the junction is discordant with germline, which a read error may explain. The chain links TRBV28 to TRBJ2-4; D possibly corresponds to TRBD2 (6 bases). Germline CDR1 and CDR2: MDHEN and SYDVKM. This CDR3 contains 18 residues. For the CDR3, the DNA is TGTGCCAGCAGTAGAAAGGGAACTAGGTTACTAGCCAAAAACATTAAGTACTTC. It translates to CASSRKGTRLLAKNIKYF. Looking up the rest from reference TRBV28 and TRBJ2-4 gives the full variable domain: DVKVTQSSRYLVKRTGEKVFLECVQDMDHENMFWYRQDPGLGLRLIYFSYDVKMKEKGDIPEGYSVSREKKERFSLILESASTNQTSMYLCASSRKGTRLLAKNIKYFGAGTRLSVL.

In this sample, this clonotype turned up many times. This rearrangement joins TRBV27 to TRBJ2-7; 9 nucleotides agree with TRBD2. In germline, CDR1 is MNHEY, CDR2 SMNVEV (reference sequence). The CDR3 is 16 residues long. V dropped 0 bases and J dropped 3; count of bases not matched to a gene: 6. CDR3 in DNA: TGTGCCAGCAGTTTATCCCGGCTAGCGGGGAACTACGAGCAGTACTTC. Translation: CASSLSRLAGNYEQYF.

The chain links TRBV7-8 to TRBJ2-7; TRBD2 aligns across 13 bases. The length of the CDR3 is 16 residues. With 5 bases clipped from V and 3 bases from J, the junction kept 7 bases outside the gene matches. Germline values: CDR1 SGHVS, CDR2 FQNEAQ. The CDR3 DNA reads TGTGCCAGCAGCCCACTAGCGGGAGGGCCTATCTACGAGCAGTACTTC. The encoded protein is CASSPLAGGPIYEQYF.

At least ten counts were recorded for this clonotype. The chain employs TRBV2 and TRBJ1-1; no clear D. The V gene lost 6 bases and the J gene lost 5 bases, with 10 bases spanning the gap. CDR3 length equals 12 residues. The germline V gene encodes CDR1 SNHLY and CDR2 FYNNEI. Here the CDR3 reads CASRRVRTEAFF. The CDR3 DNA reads TGTGCCAGCAGGAGGGTGCGAACTGAAGCTTTCTTT.

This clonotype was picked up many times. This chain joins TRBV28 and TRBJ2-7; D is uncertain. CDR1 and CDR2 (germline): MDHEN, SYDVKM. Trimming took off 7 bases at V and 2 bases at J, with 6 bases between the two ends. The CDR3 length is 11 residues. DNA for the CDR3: TGTGCCAGCATCCTAGCCTACGAGCAGTACTTC. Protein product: CASILAYEQYF.

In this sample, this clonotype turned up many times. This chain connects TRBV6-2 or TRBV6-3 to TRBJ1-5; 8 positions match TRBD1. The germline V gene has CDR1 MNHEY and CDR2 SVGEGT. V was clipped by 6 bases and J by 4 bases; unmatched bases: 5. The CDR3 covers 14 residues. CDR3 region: CASRWTGFNQPQHF. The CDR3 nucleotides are TGTGCCAGCAGATGGACAGGGTTTAATCAGCCCCAGCATTTT.

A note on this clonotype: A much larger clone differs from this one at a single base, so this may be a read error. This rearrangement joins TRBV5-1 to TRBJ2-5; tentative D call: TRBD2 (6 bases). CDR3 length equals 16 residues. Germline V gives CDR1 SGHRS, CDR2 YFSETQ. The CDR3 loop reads CASSPEVFRGGETRYF. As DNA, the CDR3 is TGCGCCAGCAGCCCGGAGGTCTTCCGGGGAGGAGAGACCCGGTACTTC.

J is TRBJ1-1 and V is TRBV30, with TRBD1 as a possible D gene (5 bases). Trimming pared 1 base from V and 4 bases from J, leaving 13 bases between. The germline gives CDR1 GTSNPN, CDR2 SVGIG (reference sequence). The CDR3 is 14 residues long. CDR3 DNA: TGTGCCTGGAGTGGGCAGGGTAGGCGCACTGAAGCTTTCTTT. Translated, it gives CAWSGQGRRTEAFF.

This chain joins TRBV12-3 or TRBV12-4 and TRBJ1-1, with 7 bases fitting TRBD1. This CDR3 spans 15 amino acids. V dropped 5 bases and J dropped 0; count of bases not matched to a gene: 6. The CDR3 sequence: CASSMGQNMNTEAFF. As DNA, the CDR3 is TGTGCCAGCAGTATGGGACAGAACATGAACACTGAAGCTTTCTTT.

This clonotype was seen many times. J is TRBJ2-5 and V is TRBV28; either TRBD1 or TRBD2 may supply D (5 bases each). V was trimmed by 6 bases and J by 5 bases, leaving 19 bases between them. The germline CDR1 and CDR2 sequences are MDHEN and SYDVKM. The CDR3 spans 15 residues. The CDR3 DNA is TGTGCCAGCAGCTTAAGAGGGGTCCGGTGGGAGACCCAGTACTTC. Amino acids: CASSLRGVRWETQYF.

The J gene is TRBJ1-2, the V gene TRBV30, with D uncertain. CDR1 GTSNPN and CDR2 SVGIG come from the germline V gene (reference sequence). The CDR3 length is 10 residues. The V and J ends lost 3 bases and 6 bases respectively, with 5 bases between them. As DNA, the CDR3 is TGTGCCTGGAGGGAGAATGGCTACACCTTC. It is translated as CAWRENGYTF.

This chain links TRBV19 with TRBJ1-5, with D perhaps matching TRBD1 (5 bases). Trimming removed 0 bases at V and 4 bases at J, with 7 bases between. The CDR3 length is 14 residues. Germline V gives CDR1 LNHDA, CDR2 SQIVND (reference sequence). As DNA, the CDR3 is TGTGCCAGTAGTATAGAGGGGGTTAATCAGCCCCAGCATTTT. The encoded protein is CASSIEGVNQPQHF.

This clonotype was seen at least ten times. This CDR3 is CASRGGGGNTGELFF. The DNA for the CDR3 is TGTGCCAGCAGGGGGGGTGGAGGGAACACCGGGGAGCTGTTTTTT. The J gene is TRBJ2-2, the V gene TRBV6-5; tentatively, D is TRBD2 (6 bases). The CDR3 runs to 15 residues. The V gene's germline CDR1 is MNHEY and CDR2 SVGAGI. Trimming left V 6 bases short and J 1 base short, with 12 bases between.

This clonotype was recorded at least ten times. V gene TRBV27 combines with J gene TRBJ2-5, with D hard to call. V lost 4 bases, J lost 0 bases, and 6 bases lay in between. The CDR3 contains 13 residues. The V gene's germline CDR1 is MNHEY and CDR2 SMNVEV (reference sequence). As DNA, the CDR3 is TGTGCCAGCAGTTCGCCGTACCAAGAGACCCAGTACTTC. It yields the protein CASSSPYQETQYF.

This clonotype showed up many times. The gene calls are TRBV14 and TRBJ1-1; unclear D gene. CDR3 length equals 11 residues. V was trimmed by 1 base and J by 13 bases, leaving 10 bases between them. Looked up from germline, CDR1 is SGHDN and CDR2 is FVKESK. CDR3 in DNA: TGTGCCAGCAGCCAAGCCGCCGAGGTTTTCTTT. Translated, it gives CASSQAAEVFF.

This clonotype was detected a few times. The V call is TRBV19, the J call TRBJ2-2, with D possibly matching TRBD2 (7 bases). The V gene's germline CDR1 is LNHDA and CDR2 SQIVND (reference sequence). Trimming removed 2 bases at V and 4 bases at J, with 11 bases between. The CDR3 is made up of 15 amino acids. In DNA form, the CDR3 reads TGTGCCAGTAGTATACGGGGGGCAGGCACCGGGGAGCTGTTTTTT. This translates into CASSIRGAGTGELFF.

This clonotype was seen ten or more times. The CDR3 sequence: CASSPGTGQNTEAFF. For the CDR3, the DNA is TGTGCCAGCTCACCAGGTACAGGTCAGAACACTGAAGCTTTCTTT. The chain couples TRBV18 to TRBJ1-1; D is possibly TRBD1 (5 bases). Germline-derived CDR1 and CDR2 are KGHSH and LQKENI. The CDR3 has 15 amino acids. The V end was cut by 2 bases, the J end by 1 base, with 11 bases between.

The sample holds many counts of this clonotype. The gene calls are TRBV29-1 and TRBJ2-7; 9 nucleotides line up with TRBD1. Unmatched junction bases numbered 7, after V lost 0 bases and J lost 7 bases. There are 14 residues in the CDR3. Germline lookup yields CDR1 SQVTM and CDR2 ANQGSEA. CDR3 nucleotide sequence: TGCAGCGTTGAAGAAGGGGGGACAGGGAGTGAGCAGTACTTC. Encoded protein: CSVEEGGTGSEQYF.

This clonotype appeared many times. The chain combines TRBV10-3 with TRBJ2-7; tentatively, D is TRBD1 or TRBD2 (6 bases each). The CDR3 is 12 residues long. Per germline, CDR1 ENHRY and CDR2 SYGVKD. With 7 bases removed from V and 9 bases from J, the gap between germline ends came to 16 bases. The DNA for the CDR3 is TGTGCCATCAAGGGGGGTGCGGGCGGGCAGTACTTC. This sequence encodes CAIKGGAGGQYF.

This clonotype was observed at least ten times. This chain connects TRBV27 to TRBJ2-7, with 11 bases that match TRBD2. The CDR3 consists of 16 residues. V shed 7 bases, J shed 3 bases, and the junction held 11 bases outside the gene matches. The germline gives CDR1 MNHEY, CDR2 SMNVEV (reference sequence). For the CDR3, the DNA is TGTGCCAGCAATTCCTATGGGACTAGCGGAGACTACGAGCAGTACTTC. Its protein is CASNSYGTSGDYEQYF.

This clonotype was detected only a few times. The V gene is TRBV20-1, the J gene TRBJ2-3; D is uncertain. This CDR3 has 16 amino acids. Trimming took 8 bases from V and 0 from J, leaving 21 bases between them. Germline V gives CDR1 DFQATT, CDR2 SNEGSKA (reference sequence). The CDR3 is CSPLDGSRWSTDTQYF. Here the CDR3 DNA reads TGCAGTCCTTTGGATGGCTCCCGGTGGAGCACAGATACGCAGTATTTT.

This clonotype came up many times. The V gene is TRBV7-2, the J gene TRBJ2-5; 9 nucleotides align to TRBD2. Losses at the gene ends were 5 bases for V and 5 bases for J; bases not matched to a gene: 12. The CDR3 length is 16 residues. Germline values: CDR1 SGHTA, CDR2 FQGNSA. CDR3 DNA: TGTGCCAGCAGCGTACTAGCGGGCACTTTTGGGGAGACCCAGTACTTC. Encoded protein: CASSVLAGTFGETQYF. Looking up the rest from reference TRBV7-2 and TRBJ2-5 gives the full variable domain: GAGVSQSPSNKVTEKGKDVELRCDPISGHTALYWYRQSLGQGLEFLIYFQGNSAPDKSGLPSDRFSAERTGGSVSTLTIQRTQQEDSAVYLCASSVLAGTFGETQYFGPGTRLLVL.

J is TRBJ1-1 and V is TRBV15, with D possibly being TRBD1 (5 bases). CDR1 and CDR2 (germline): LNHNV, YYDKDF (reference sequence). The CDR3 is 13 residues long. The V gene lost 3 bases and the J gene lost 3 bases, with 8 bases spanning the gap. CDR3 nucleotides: TGTGCCACCAGCAGCAGGGTTGACACTGAAGCTTTCTTT. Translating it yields CATSSRVDTEAFF.

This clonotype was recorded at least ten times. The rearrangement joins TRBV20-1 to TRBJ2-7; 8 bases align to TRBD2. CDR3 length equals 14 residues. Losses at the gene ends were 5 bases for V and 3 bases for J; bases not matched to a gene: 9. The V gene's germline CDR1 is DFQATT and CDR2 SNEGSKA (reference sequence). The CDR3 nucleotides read TGCAGTGCTGGGAAACTAGCGGCGAACTACGAGCAGTACTTC. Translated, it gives CSAGKLAANYEQYF.

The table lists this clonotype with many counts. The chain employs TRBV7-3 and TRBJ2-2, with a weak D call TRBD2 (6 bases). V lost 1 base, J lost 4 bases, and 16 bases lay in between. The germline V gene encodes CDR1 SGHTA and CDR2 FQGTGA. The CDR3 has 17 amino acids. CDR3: CASSLKGGESFTGELFF. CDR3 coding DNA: TGTGCCAGCAGCTTAAAAGGAGGGGAAAGTTTCACCGGGGAGCTGTTTTTT.

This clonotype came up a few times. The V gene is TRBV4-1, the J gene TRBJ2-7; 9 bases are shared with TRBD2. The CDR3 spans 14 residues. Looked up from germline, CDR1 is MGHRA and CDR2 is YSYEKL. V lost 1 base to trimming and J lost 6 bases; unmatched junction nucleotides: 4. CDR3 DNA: TGCGCCAGCAGCCAAGTTCTAGCGGGAATCGAGCAGTACTTC. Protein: CASSQVLAGIEQYF.

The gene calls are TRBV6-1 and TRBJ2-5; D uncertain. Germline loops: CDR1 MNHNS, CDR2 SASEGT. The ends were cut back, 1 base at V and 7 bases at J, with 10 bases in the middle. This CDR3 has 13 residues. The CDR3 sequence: CASSEVSSRTQYF. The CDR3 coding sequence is TGTGCCAGCAGTGAAGTTTCGAGCCGGACCCAGTACTTC.